A single sample is the source of the 29 T cell receptor beta chains below, sequenced in a study of T cell repertoires in cytomegalovirus infection. Their antigens are not known. In TCRdb, the reads were re-called with MiXCR into one record per CDR3 protein. The sample carries hundreds of thousands of distinct CDR3 sequences, roughly 34% recorded once. The starting material was cultured PBMCs, obtained from culture after CMV antigen stimulation. These receptors were collected from a human donor in good health (CMV status not recorded). Some clones in this sample may be carry-over from other donors' samples.

This clonotype turned up a few times. The rearrangement joins TRBV11-2 to TRBJ2-2; maybe TRBD2 (5 bases). The CDR3 loop spans 15 amino acids. Trimming stripped 2 bases from V and 5 bases from J, with 12 bases between. Looked up from germline, CDR1 is SGHAT and CDR2 is FQNNGV. This CDR3 is CASSLRASPTGELFF. The CDR3 DNA reads TGTGCCAGCAGCTTAAGAGCTAGCCCTACCGGGGAGCTGTTTTTT.

The chain is built from TRBV7-2 and TRBJ1-5, with D hard to call. V was cut by 8 bases and J by 4 bases, with 12 bases left in between. The CDR3 extends over 13 amino acids. CDR1 SGHTA and CDR2 FQGNSA come from the germline V gene. In nucleotides, the CDR3 is TGTGCCAGCGCCCTAGGGATTAATCAGCCCCAGCATTTT. Translating it yields CASALGINQPQHF.

The chain combines TRBV6-8 with TRBJ1-5, with 8 bases matching TRBD1. Germline CDR1 and CDR2: MNHGY and SAAAGT. CDR3 length: 16 amino acids. The V segment lost 5 bases and the J segment 1 base; nucleotides outside the gene matches: 7. The chain's CDR3 is CASSPRTGQSNQPQHF. CDR3 sequence (DNA): TGTGCCAGCAGTCCCAGGACAGGGCAGAGCAATCAGCCCCAGCATTTT.

This clonotype was counted only a few times. The chain employs TRBV11-2 and TRBJ2-3, with TRBD2 matching 8 bases. The germline V gene has CDR1 SGHAT and CDR2 FQNNGV. The CDR3 loop spans 15 amino acids. J was trimmed by 4 bases and V by 1 base; bases with no gene match: 4. CDR3 nucleotide sequence: TGTGCCAGCAGCTTAGTCAGCGGGAGCGCAGATACGCAGTATTTT. Its translation: CASSLVSGSADTQYF.

There are a few counts of this clonotype. This chain uses TRBV4-1 with TRBJ1-4; D unresolved. Between the trimmed V and J ends, which lost 1 base and 3 bases, there was a span of 12 bases. The CDR3 has 16 residues. Germline loops: CDR1 MGHRA, CDR2 YSYEKL. CDR3 DNA sequence: TGCGCCAGCAGCCAAGGGCACGGACCTTCTAATGAAAAACTGTTTTTT. Residues: CASSQGHGPSNEKLFF.

The genes are TRBV28 and TRBJ1-1; 10 bases fit TRBD1. This CDR3 is 16 amino acids long. V lost 2 bases, J lost 7 bases, and 10 bases stayed unmatched. Germline assignment: CDR1 MDHEN and CDR2 SYDVKM. The CDR3 loop reads CASSLGDRGWFGEAFF. The CDR3 nucleotides are TGTGCCAGCAGTTTAGGGGACAGGGGATGGTTCGGTGAAGCTTTCTTT.

This clonotype showed up just a few times. The CDR3 loop is CASSLSSGSVFETQYF. CDR3 sequence (DNA): TGTGCCAGCAGTTTGTCCAGCGGGAGTGTTTTTGAGACCCAGTACTTC. The chain couples TRBV27 to TRBJ2-5; TRBD2 agrees at 8 bases. The germline V gene has CDR1 MNHEY and CDR2 SMNVEV (reference sequence). The CDR3 covers 16 residues. The ends lost 3 bases at V and 5 bases at J; junction bases unmatched: 11.

The rearrangement joins TRBV4-3 to TRBJ2-1, with D perhaps TRBD2 (6 bases). The CDR3 is 16 residues long. Germline CDR1 LGHNA, CDR2 YSLEER. Trimming left V 0 bases short and J 7 bases short, with 16 bases between. CDR3 DNA sequence: TGCGCCAGCAGCCAAGATTCCGGCGGGGTCGGGAATGAGCAGTTCTTC. Protein product: CASSQDSGGVGNEQFF.

The chain has TRBV9 and TRBJ1-6, with TRBD1 identical over 8 bases. The CDR3 extends over 14 amino acids. The germline gives CDR1 SGDLS, CDR2 YYNGEE. The V segment lost 7 bases and the J segment 7 bases; nucleotides outside the gene matches: 7. Here the CDR3 reads CASRSGGWNSPLHF. In nucleotides, the CDR3 is TGTGCCAGCCGATCAGGGGGCTGGAATTCACCCCTCCACTTT.

The gene calls are TRBV20-1 and TRBJ2-7, with 13 bases that match TRBD2. CDR1 and CDR2 from the germline V gene are DFQATT and SNEGSKA (reference sequence). The V and J ends lost 4 bases and 0 bases, in that order; junction bases with no gene match: 6. The CDR3 has 16 residues. CDR3 residues: CSANAGTSGNSYEQYF. The CDR3 DNA follows: TGCAGTGCTAACGCTGGGACTAGCGGGAACTCCTACGAGCAGTACTTC.

The V and J genes are TRBV6-5 and TRBJ1-6, with a tentative D call TRBD1 (6 bases). Trimming left V 6 bases short and J 0 bases short, with 12 bases between. Germline-derived CDR1 and CDR2 are MNHEY and SVGAGI. The CDR3 has 16 residues. The CDR3 DNA reads TGTGCCAGCAGACGGACAGCGAGCTCCTATAATTCACCCCTCCACTTT. Its translation: CASRRTASSYNSPLHF.

This chain joins TRBV28 and TRBJ2-1, with 8 bases aligning to TRBD1. V lost 3 bases, J lost 7 bases, and 26 bases stayed unmatched. The CDR3 extends over 21 amino acids. CDR1 is MDHEN, CDR2 SYDVKM, per germline. The DNA of the CDR3 is TGTGCCAGCAGTTTTTCCAACGAACTGCCCTGGACAGGGAAAGGGAGGAATGAGCAGTTCTTC. Residues: CASSFSNELPWTGKGRNEQFF.

This clonotype was seen many times. The gene calls are TRBV5-1 and TRBJ2-1; D not certain. In germline, CDR1 is SGHRS, CDR2 YFSETQ. V lost 0 bases and J 4 bases, leaving 11 bases between the germline ends. The CDR3 extends over 15 amino acids. For the CDR3, the DNA is TGCGCCAGCAGCTTGGGAGACGGACGGTACAATGAGCAGTTCTTC. This gives the protein CASSLGDGRYNEQFF.

The V gene is TRBV12-3 or TRBV12-4, the J gene TRBJ1-1; D is unclear. The CDR3 runs 13 residues. Between the trimmed V and J ends, which lost 3 bases and 3 bases, there was a span of 8 bases. The CDR3 here is CASSFSGYTEAFF. In DNA, the CDR3 is TGTGCCAGCAGTTTTTCCGGGTACACTGAAGCTTTCTTT.

This clonotype was detected a few times. The J gene is TRBJ2-1, the V gene TRBV7-2, with no clear D. Germline loops: CDR1 SGHTA, CDR2 FQGNSA. The V gene lost 3 bases and the J gene lost 7 bases, with 7 bases spanning the gap. This CDR3 is 12 amino acids long. Written as DNA, the CDR3 is TGTGCCAGCAGCTTCGTCGTTAATGAGCAGTTCTTC. Translating gives CASSFVVNEQFF.

A few counts support this clonotype. This sequence joins TRBV7-2 and TRBJ2-7; D call uncertain. This CDR3 comprises 14 residues. Trimming took 3 bases from V and 2 from J, leaving 11 bases between them. CDR1 SGHTA and CDR2 FQGNSA come from the germline V gene. The CDR3 region has the DNA TGTGCCAGCAGCTTTCTGGACCTCACCTACGAGCAGTACTTC. As protein: CASSFLDLTYEQYF. The variable domain in full, completed from reference TRBV7-2 and TRBJ2-7, reads GAGVSQSPSNKVTEKGKDVELRCDPISGHTALYWYRQSLGQGLEFLIYFQGNSAPDKSGLPSDRFSAERTGGSVSTLTIQRTQQEDSAVYLCASSFLDLTYEQYFGPGTRLTVT.

This clonotype was seen at least ten times. CDR3 nucleotide sequence: TGTGCCAGCAGCCTCCGGGTTGGGGGCGGATACGAGCAGTACGTC. Translation: CASSLRVGGGYEQYV. The chain links TRBV7-8 to TRBJ2-7, with D possibly matching TRBD1 (6 bases). CDR1 is SGHVS, CDR2 FQNEAQ, per germline. The CDR3 length is 15 residues. Trimming pared 5 bases from V and 4 bases from J, leaving 18 bases between.

This clonotype was counted between two and nine times. The genes are TRBV7-2 and TRBJ2-3, with TRBD2 matching 7 bases. The CDR3 contains 15 residues. Germline trimming cut 0 bases from V and 5 bases from J; bases unmatched to any gene: 5. Germline CDR1 SGHTA, CDR2 FQGNSA. DNA of the CDR3: TGTGCCAGCAGCTTAGCGGGAGGGGAGGTAGATACGCAGTATTTT. Amino acids: CASSLAGGEVDTQYF.

This chain links TRBV4-3 with TRBJ2-1; 9 bases are a match to TRBD2. Germline V gene lookup returns CDR1 LGHNA and CDR2 YSLEER. This CDR3 region has 15 residues. V was pared by 1 base and J by 3 bases, with 1 base of the junction left unmatched. Here the CDR3 reads CASSQASGDYNEQFF. The CDR3 nucleotides are TGCGCCAGCAGCCAAGCTAGCGGGGACTACAATGAGCAGTTCTTC.

The rearrangement joins TRBV7-9 to TRBJ1-4; D remains unclear. Germline V gene sequence: CDR1 SEHNR, CDR2 FQNEAQ (reference sequence). The CDR3 length is 17 residues. V was clipped by 6 bases and J by 0 bases, with 17 bases between them. CDR3 DNA sequence: TGTGCCAGCAGTCACGGCGTGGTAGGCGCAACTAATGAAAAACTGTTTTTT. Translation: CASSHGVVGATNEKLFF.

This clonotype appeared a few times. The chain carries TRBV7-9 and TRBJ2-5; D possibly corresponds to TRBD1 (5 bases). Deletions cut 4 bases from V and 4 bases from J, with 16 bases between. Germline loops: CDR1 SEHNR, CDR2 FQNEAQ (reference sequence). This CDR3 is 15 amino acids long. CDR3 in amino acids: CASSSWTRRGETQYF. CDR3 sequence (DNA): TGTGCCAGCAGCTCCTGGACCCGTAGGGGAGAGACCCAGTACTTC. Supplemented by reference TRBV7-9 and TRBJ2-5, the full variable domain reads DTGVSQNPRHKITKRGQNVTFRCDPISEHNRLYWYRQTLGQGPEFLTYFQNEAQLEKSRLLSDRFSAERPKGSFSTLEIQRTEQGDSAMYLCASSSWTRRGETQYFGPGTRLLVL.

This chain joins TRBV7-4 and TRBJ1-6; possibly TRBD1 for D (5 bases). CDR3 length: 14 amino acids. Deletions cut 2 bases from V and 14 bases from J, with 16 bases between. The germline V gene has CDR1 SGHVT and CDR2 SQSDAQ. DNA for the CDR3: TGTGCCAGCAGCTTATCCGGCAGGGCGGAGTCCCTCCACTTT. Translating gives CASSLSGRAESLHF.

Only one count was recorded for this clonotype. The rearrangement uses TRBV4-1 and TRBJ2-1; D is perhaps TRBD2 (6 bases). CDR3 length: 16 residues. CDR1 is MGHRA, CDR2 YSYEKL, per germline. V was pared by 0 bases and J by 0 bases, with 9 bases between. The CDR3: CASSQDAGTSYNEQFF. CDR3 in DNA: TGCGCCAGCAGCCAAGATGCGGGAACCTCCTACAATGAGCAGTTCTTC.

The chain links TRBV6-2 or TRBV6-3 to TRBJ2-7; TRBD2 aligns across 9 bases. The CDR3 is 16 amino acids. Germline lookup yields CDR1 MNHEY and CDR2 SVGEGT. J was trimmed by 12 bases and V by 0 bases; bases with no gene match: 15. CDR3 DNA: TGTGCCAGCAGTTACTCGCCTAGCGGGACGGGCCTTACGTGGTACGTC. Encoded protein: CASSYSPSGTGLTWYV.

This chain joins TRBV29-1 and TRBJ2-3, with TRBD1 matching over 7 bases. CDR3 size: 13 residues. Germline V gene lookup returns CDR1 SQVTM and CDR2 ANQGSEA. J gave up 5 bases and V 8 bases, and 10 bases lay outside the gene matches. The CDR3 here is CSSELTGRDTQYF. The CDR3 nucleotides are TGCAGCTCCGAGTTGACAGGGAGAGATACGCAGTATTTT.

This clonotype appeared many times. The chain combines TRBV7-9 with TRBJ1-4, with TRBD1 matching 9 bases. Germline V gene sequence: CDR1 SEHNR, CDR2 FQNEAQ (reference sequence). The trim removed 1 base at V and 8 bases at J, leaving 11 bases unmatched. The CDR3 spans 17 residues. CDR3 in amino acids: CASSLVGQGRRGEKLFF. In DNA, the CDR3 is TGTGCCAGCAGCTTAGTGGGACAGGGTAGAAGAGGAGAAAAACTGTTTTTT.

The rearrangement links TRBV7-2 to TRBJ2-7; possibly TRBD1 or TRBD2 for D (5 bases each). Germline V gives CDR1 SGHTA, CDR2 FQGNSA. Trimming removed 2 bases from V and 7 bases from J, with 15 bases in between. The CDR3 sequence is 14 residues long. The CDR3 sequence is CASSLLGGGVEQYF. CDR3 DNA: TGTGCCAGCAGCTTACTAGGTGGGGGAGTAGAGCAGTACTTC.

This clonotype was observed a handful of times. The V and J genes are TRBV6-5 and TRBJ1-6, with 7 nucleotides matching TRBD1. The J segment lost 12 bases and the V segment lost 6 bases, leaving 11 bases of the junction unmatched. The CDR3 spans 14 residues. Germline CDR1 and CDR2: MNHEY and SVGAGI. As DNA, the CDR3 is TGTGCCAGCAGAACCAGACAGGGACTGGAACCCCTCCACTTT. It codes for CASRTRQGLEPLHF.

This clonotype was seen only a few times. The chain combines TRBV18 with TRBJ1-1; D gene ambiguous. CDR1 and CDR2 from the germline V gene are KGHSH and LQKENI. The ends were cut back, 0 bases at V and 5 bases at J, with 13 bases in the middle. The CDR3 runs 15 residues. CDR3 amino acids: CASSPPRELGTEAFF. CDR3 sequence (DNA): TGTGCCAGCTCACCACCGCGGGAATTGGGGACTGAAGCTTTCTTT.